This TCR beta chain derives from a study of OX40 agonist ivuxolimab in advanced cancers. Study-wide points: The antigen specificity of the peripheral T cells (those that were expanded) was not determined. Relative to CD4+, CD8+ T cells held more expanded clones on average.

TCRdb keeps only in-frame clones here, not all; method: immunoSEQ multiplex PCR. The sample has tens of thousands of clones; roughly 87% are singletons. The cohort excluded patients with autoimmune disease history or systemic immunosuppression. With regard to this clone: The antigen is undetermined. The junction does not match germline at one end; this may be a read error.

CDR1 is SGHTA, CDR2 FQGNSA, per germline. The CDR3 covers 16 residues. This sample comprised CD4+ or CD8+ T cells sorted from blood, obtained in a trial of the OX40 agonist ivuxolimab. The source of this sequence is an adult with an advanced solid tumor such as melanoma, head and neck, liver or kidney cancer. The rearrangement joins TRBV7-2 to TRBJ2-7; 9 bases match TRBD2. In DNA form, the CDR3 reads TGTGCCAGCAGCCCAGGCGGGGAGCGGGGGGCCCTTATTCGGCACTTC. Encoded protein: CASSPGGERGALIRHF.